The 25 T cell receptor beta chains given below trace back to one sample, sequenced in a study of metastatic and nonmetastatic thyroid tumors. Prior to thyroid surgery, none of the patients had received any treatment. TCRdb recomputed clones from the PCR reads via MiXCR. This table has roughly 38,000 clones, roughly 12% appearing once. The specimen was blood. These receptor sequences come from a male donor with papillary thyroid cancer or a benign thyroid nodule (not recorded which). Some clones in this sample may be carry-over from other donors' samples.

This clone showed up many times. This sample includes further DNA sequences coding for the same CDR3. The chain uses TRBV4-3 and TRBJ2-3; 9 nucleotides agree with TRBD2. The ends lost 1 base at V and 3 bases at J; junction bases unmatched: 5. Germline V CDR1 and CDR2: LGHNA, YSLEER. This CDR3 is built from 16 residues. CDR3 coding DNA: TGCGCCAGCAGCCAAGGGAGCGGGAGGCAAACAGATACGCAGTATTTT. Translation: CASSQGSGRQTDTQYF.

This clone was recorded many times. The same CDR3 also results from other DNA sequences found in this sample. This CDR3 reads CASSLARVSTPLHF. CDR3 DNA sequence: TGTGCCAGCAGCTTAGCCAGGGTGTCGACACCCCTCCACTTT. The gene calls are TRBV7-9 and TRBJ1-6; a possible D gene is TRBD1 (5 bases). There are 14 residues in the CDR3. Trimming left V 0 bases short and J 11 bases short, with 11 bases between. Germline V gene lookup returns CDR1 SEHNR and CDR2 FQNEAQ (reference sequence).

This clone was counted many times. The V and J genes are TRBV16 and TRBJ2-1; TRBD1 or TRBD2 may be the D gene (5 bases each). Trimming pared 7 bases from V and 2 bases from J, leaving 21 bases between. Looked up from germline, CDR1 is KGHSY and CDR2 is FQNENV. The CDR3 is 17 amino acids. CDR3 protein: CASTEGISSRTYNEQFF. The CDR3 DNA sequence: TGTGCCAGCACCGAGGGGATTTCGTCTCGTACCTACAATGAGCAGTTCTTC.

This clone has only a few counts. V and J are TRBV7-9 and TRBJ2-5; 10 bases map to TRBD1. V lost 8 bases, J lost 2 bases, and 2 bases stayed unmatched. The CDR3 has 13 amino acids. The germline CDR1 and CDR2 sequences are SEHNR and FQNEAQ (reference sequence). The CDR3 DNA reads as TGTGCCAGCGACAGGGGGCAACAAGAGACCCAGTACTTC. This codes for CASDRGQQETQYF.

This rearrangement joins TRBV6-1 to TRBJ2-1, with D possibly TRBD2 on 5 matching bases. Per germline, CDR1 MNHNS and CDR2 SASEGT. This CDR3 has 14 amino acids. V lost 3 bases and J 8 bases, leaving 14 bases between the germline ends. The CDR3 reads CASSELSGYDEQFF. The CDR3 DNA reads as TGTGCCAGCAGTGAGTTATCGGGATACGATGAGCAGTTCTTC.

This clone appeared many times. The genes are TRBV5-1 and TRBJ2-6; TRBD2 might be the D (6 bases). Trimming cost V 4 bases and J 3 bases, with 14 bases left between them. From germline, CDR1 is SGHRS and CDR2 YFSETQ. The length of the CDR3 is 16 residues. The CDR3 region is CASSPGGGRGANVLTF. CDR3 sequence (DNA): TGCGCCAGCAGCCCTGGGGGAGGACGTGGGGCCAACGTCCTGACTTTC.

This rearrangement joins TRBV10-2 to TRBJ2-6; TRBD1 might be the D (5 bases). This CDR3 contains 17 residues. The germline V gene has CDR1 WSHSY and CDR2 SAAADI. V was cut by 6 bases and J by 2 bases, with 17 bases left in between. Here the CDR3 DNA reads TGCGCCAGCAGACCGGTACAGGTGAGCCCTGGGGCCAACGTCCTGACTTTC. It encodes CASRPVQVSPGANVLTF.

This clone was seen many times. V gene TRBV4-2 combines with J gene TRBJ1-5; D not resolved. V was cut by 2 bases and J by 6 bases, with 14 bases left in between. Germline assignment: CDR1 LGHNA and CDR2 YNFKEQ. The CDR3 is made up of 15 amino acids. The CDR3 region is CASSQQLDGIQPQHF. CDR3 DNA sequence: TGTGCCAGCAGCCAACAATTGGACGGGATTCAGCCCCAGCATTTT.

The table lists this clone with many counts. V is TRBV19 and J is TRBJ1-6, with D tentatively TRBD1 (6 bases). Germline V gene lookup returns CDR1 LNHDA and CDR2 SQIVND (reference sequence). The CDR3 covers 14 residues. The V gene lost 6 bases and the J gene lost 7 bases, with 13 bases spanning the gap. This chain's CDR3 is CASRFSGENSPLHF. As DNA, the CDR3 is TGTGCCAGTAGGTTTTCAGGGGAGAATTCACCCCTCCACTTT.

Many counts were recorded for this clone. Given a much more abundant clone one base away, this may be a read error. This specimen includes other DNA sequences encoding the same CDR3. The chain uses TRBV7-9 and TRBJ2-1, with D uncertain. Germline CDR1 SEHNR, CDR2 FQNEAQ (reference sequence). The ends were cut back, 3 bases at V and 7 bases at J, with 7 bases in the middle. The CDR3 consists of 12 residues. The CDR3 sequence: CASSFKGNEQFF. In nucleotides, the CDR3 is TGTGCCAGCAGCTTCAAGGGTAATGAGCAGTTCTTC.

The table lists this clone with many counts. The chain is built from TRBV5-1 and TRBJ2-7; unclear D gene. Germline assignment: CDR1 SGHRS and CDR2 YFSETQ. The CDR3 totals 12 residues. V was clipped by 0 bases and J by 6 bases, with 7 bases between them. In nucleotides, the CDR3 is TGCGCCAGCAGCTTGGCTCCGGGCGAGCAGTACTTC. This translates into CASSLAPGEQYF.

Ten or more counts support this clone. This chain joins TRBV20-1 and TRBJ1-1; D is unclear. CDR1 and CDR2 (germline): DFQATT, SNEGSKA (reference sequence). The CDR3 contains 14 residues. V dropped 3 bases and J dropped 1 base, with 12 bases sitting between them. The CDR3 bases are TGCAGTGCTAGCGCTGGATGGGGGAACACTGAAGCTTTCTTT. It translates to CSASAGWGNTEAFF.

This clone turned up a few times. This chain connects TRBV28 to TRBJ2-2, with 13 nucleotides matching TRBD2. The CDR3 runs 16 residues. With V trimmed by 6 bases and J by 8 bases, 9 bases remained unmatched. Germline-derived CDR1 and CDR2 are MDHEN and SYDVKM. The CDR3 loop reads CASSHTSGRGTGELFF. In DNA, the CDR3 is TGTGCCAGCAGCCATACTAGCGGGAGGGGTACTGGGGAGCTGTTTTTT.

There are a few counts of this clone. Here the CDR3 DNA reads TGTGCCATCACTGACGCGGGGGCGGGGGGCTACACCTTC. Translation: CAITDAGAGGYTF. The chain uses TRBV6-1 and TRBJ1-2; D may be TRBD1 (6 bases). Germline CDR1 is MNHNS and CDR2 is SASEGT. Trimming took off 10 bases at V and 8 bases at J, with 20 bases between the two ends. CDR3 size: 13 residues.

This clone appeared many times. V gene TRBV24-1 combines with J gene TRBJ2-7; D perhaps matches TRBD1 (5 bases). Germline assignment: CDR1 KGHDR and CDR2 SFDVKD. This CDR3 has 14 residues. Deletions cut 4 bases from V and 7 bases from J, with 16 bases between. The CDR3 spells CATSEMDTLWEQYF. The CDR3 nucleotides are TGTGCCACCAGTGAAATGGACACCCTGTGGGAGCAGTACTTC.

Concerning this clone: Just one base apart from a much larger clone, this may be a read error. J is TRBJ2-1 and V is TRBV25-1; D might be TRBD2 (5 bases). The CDR3 consists of 15 residues. Germline assignment: CDR1 MGHDK and CDR2 SYGVNS. V shed 2 bases and J shed 3 bases, with 11 bases lying between them. This CDR3 is CASSELRGNYNEQFF. In nucleotides, the CDR3 is TGTGCCAGCAGTGAACTTAGAGGGAACTACAATGAGCAGTTCTTC.

Of note for this clone: One end of the junction does not line up with germline, which may come from a read error. The V gene is TRBV24-1, the J gene TRBJ1-2; D gene unclear. The CDR3 is 12 amino acids. Germline V gene lookup returns CDR1 KGHDR and CDR2 SFDVKD. The CDR3 DNA reads TGTGCCGCCAGTTATTCCCAGAAGGGTTACACCTTC. It translates to CAASYSQKGYTF.

This clone appeared a few times. J is TRBJ2-1 and V is TRBV6-1, with D possibly TRBD2 on 5 matching bases. This CDR3 is 16 amino acids long. CDR1 is MNHNS and CDR2 is SASEGT in the germline V gene. With 7 bases removed from V and 5 bases from J, the gap between germline ends came to 21 bases. In DNA, the CDR3 is TGTGCCAGCATCCAACTATCGGGAAAAAAGAACAATGAGCAGTTCTTC. Translated: CASIQLSGKKNNEQFF.

This clone was counted many times. The rearrangement uses TRBV20-1 and TRBJ1-6; possibly TRBD1 for D (5 bases). This CDR3 contains 13 residues. Germline CDR1 reads DFQATT; CDR2 reads SNEGSKA (reference sequence). Trimming left V 3 bases short and J 4 bases short, with 7 bases between. The CDR3 DNA follows: TGCAGTGCTAGGCCAGGGTATAATTCACCCCTCCACTTT. It encodes CSARPGYNSPLHF.

This clone was counted many times. At one end, the junction sequence differs from germline, possibly due to a read error. The rearrangement joins TRBV7-7 to TRBJ2-7; 12 bases map to TRBD2. CDR3 size: 14 residues. Germline V gene data show CDR1 as SSHAT and CDR2 as FNYEAQ (reference sequence). CDR3 sequence reads: CASSQALAGGEQYF. The CDR3 region has the DNA TGTGCTAGCAGCCAAGCCCTAGCGGGAGGGGAGCAGTACTTC.

This clone was counted between two and nine times. The chain recombines TRBV27 with TRBJ1-4; tentatively, D is TRBD1 (5 bases). CDR1 is MNHEY, CDR2 SMNVEV, per germline (reference sequence). Trimming pared 8 bases from V and 7 bases from J, leaving 11 bases between. The CDR3 is 12 amino acids. CDR3 sequence: CASWGGGEKLFF. The CDR3 DNA reads TGTGCCAGCTGGGGGGGAGGTGAAAAACTGTTTTTT. Together with reference TRBV27 and TRBJ1-4, the CDR3 gives the full variable domain: EAQVTQNPRYLITVTGKKLTVTCSQNMNHEYMSWYRQDPGLGLRQIYYSMNVEVTDKGDVPEGYKVSRKEKRNFPLILESPSPNQTSLYFCASWGGGEKLFFGSGTQLSVL.

There are many counts of this clone. The V call is TRBV28, the J call TRBJ2-3; 9 bases match TRBD1. Germline V gene sequence: CDR1 MDHEN, CDR2 SYDVKM. The CDR3 runs 18 residues. After removal of 5 bases from V and 5 bases from J, the junction contained 17 bases not matched to a gene. CDR3: CASSPYAYRGPHRDTQYF. CDR3 coding DNA: TGTGCCAGCAGTCCCTACGCCTACAGGGGGCCACATAGAGATACGCAGTATTTT.

This clone was seen at least ten times. The rearrangement joins TRBV7-9 to TRBJ2-3; possibly TRBD2 for D (5 bases). V was clipped by 3 bases and J by 0 bases, with 19 bases between them. The germline V gene encodes CDR1 SEHNR and CDR2 FQNEAQ (reference sequence). CDR3 size: 18 residues. CDR3 sequence: CASSFPPGGPRSTDTQYF. Written as DNA, the CDR3 is TGTGCCAGCAGCTTCCCTCCGGGCGGGCCACGAAGCACAGATACGCAGTATTTT. Complete variable domain (other parts from reference TRBV7-9 and TRBJ2-3): DTGVSQNPRHKITKRGQNVTFRCDPISEHNRLYWYRQTLGQGPEFLTYFQNEAQLEKSRLLSDRFSAERPKGSFSTLEIQRTEQGDSAMYLCASSFPPGGPRSTDTQYFGPGTRLTVL.

This clone was recorded a few times. This chain links TRBV6-2 or TRBV6-3 with TRBJ2-7, with a weak D call TRBD2 (6 bases). V was cut by 3 bases and J by 7 bases, with 16 bases left in between. The CDR3 loop spans 14 amino acids. Per germline, CDR1 MNHEY and CDR2 SVGEGT. The CDR3: CASSYQLACDEQYF. Written as DNA, the CDR3 is TGTGCCAGCAGTTATCAGCTAGCGTGCGATGAGCAGTACTTC.

This clone was recorded many times. V and J are TRBV19 and TRBJ2-5; 7 bases fit TRBD1. Germline CDR1 is LNHDA and CDR2 is SQIVND (reference sequence). This CDR3 spans 13 amino acids. J was trimmed by 0 bases and V by 9 bases; bases with no gene match: 4. The CDR3 reads CASATGDQETQYF. The CDR3 DNA is TGTGCCAGCGCCACAGGGGACCAAGAGACCCAGTACTTC.